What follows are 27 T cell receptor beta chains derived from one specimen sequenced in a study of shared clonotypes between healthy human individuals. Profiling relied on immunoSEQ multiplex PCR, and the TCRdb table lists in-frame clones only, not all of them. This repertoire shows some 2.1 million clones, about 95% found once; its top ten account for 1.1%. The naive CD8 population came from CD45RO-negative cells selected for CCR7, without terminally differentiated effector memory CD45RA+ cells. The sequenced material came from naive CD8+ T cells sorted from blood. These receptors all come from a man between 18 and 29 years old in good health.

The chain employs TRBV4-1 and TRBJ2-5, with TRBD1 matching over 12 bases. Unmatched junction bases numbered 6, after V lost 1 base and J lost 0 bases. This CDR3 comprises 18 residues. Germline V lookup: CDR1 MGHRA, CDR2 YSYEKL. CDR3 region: CASSQGGTGGPYQETQYF. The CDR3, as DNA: TGCGCCAGCAGCCAAGGCGGGACAGGGGGCCCGTACCAAGAGACCCAGTACTTC.

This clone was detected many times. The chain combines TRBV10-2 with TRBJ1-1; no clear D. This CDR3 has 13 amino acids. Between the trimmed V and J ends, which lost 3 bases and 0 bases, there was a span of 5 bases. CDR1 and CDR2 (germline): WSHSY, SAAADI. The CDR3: CASSDLMNTEAFF. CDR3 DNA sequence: TGCGCCAGCAGTGACTTAATGAACACTGAAGCTTTCTTT.

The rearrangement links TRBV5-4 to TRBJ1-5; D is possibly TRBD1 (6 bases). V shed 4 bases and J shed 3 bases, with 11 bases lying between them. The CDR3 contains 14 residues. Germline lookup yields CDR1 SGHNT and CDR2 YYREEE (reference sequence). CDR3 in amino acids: CASSITGTNQPQHF. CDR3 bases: TGTGCCAGCAGCATCACAGGGACCAATCAGCCCCAGCATTTT.

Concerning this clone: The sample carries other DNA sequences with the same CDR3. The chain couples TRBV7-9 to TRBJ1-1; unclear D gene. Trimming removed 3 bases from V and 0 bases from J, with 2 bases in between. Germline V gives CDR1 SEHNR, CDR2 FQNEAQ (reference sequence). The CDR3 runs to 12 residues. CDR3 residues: CASSLLNTEAFF. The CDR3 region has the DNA TGTGCCAGCAGCTTGCTGAACACTGAAGCTTTCTTT.

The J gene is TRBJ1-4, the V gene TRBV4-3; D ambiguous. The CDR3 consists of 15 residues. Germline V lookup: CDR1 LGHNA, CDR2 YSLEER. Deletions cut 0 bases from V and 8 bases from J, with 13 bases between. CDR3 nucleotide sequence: TGCGCCAGCAGCCAAGATAATTCGGCGGGCGAAAAACTGTTTTTT. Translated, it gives CASSQDNSAGEKLFF.

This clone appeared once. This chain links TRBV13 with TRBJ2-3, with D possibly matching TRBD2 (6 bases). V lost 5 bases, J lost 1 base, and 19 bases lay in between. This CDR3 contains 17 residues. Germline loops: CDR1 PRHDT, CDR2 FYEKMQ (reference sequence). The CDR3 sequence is CASSITTGWGGTDTQYF. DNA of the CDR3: TGTGCCAGCAGCATCACCACGGGGTGGGGGGGCACAGATACGCAGTATTTT.

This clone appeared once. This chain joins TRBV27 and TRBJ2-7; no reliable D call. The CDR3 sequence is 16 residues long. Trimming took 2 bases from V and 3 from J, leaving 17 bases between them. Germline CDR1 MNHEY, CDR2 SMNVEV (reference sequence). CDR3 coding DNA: TGTGCCAGCAGTTTAGGTCCGGGTACGGTACACTACGAGCAGTACTTC. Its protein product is CASSLGPGTVHYEQYF.

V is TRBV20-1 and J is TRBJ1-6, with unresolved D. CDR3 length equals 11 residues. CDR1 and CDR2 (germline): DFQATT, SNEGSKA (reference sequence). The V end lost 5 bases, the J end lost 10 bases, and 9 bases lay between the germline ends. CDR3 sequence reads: CSAPTYSPLHF. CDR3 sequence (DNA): TGCAGTGCTCCCACTTACTCACCCCTCCACTTT.

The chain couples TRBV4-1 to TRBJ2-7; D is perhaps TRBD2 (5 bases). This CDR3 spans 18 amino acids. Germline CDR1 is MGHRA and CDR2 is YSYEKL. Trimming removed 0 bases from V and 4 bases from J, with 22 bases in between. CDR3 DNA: TGCGCCAGCAGCCAAGATGCATACGAGGGCCATCAATGGTACGAGCAGTACTTC. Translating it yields CASSQDAYEGHQWYEQYF.

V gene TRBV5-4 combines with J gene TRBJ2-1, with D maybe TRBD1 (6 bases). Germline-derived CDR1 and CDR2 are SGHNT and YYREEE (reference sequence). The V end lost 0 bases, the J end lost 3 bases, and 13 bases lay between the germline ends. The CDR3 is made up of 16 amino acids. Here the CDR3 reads CASSLVKGVIYNEQFF. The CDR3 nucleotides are TGTGCCAGCAGCTTGGTCAAGGGGGTTATCTACAATGAGCAGTTCTTC.

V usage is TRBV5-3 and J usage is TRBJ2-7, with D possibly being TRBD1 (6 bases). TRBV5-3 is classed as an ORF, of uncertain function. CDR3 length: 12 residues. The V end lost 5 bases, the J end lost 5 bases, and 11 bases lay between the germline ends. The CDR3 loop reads CARRDTGNEQYF. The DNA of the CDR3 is TGTGCCAGAAGAGATACAGGGAACGAGCAGTACTTC.

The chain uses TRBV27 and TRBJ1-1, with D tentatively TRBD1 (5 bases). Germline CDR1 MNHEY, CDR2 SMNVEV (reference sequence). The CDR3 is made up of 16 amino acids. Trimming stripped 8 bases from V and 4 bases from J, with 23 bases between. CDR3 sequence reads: CASGQGGGAGVTEAFF. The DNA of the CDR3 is TGTGCCAGCGGACAAGGTGGTGGTGCTGGGGTCACTGAAGCTTTCTTT.

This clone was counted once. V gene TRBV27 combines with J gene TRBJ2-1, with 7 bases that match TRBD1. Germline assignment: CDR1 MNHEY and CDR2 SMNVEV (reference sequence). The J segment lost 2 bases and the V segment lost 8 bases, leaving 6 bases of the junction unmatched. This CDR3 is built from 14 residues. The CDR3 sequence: CASWVGGPYNEQFF. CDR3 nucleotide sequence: TGTGCCAGCTGGGTAGGGGGCCCCTACAATGAGCAGTTCTTC.

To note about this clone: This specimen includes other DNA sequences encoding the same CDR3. The CDR3 DNA reads TGTGCCAGCAGCTTGGGGACTGGATACGAGCAGTACTTC. Its translation is CASSLGTGYEQYF. V is TRBV5-6 and J is TRBJ2-7, with D possibly TRBD2 on 5 matching bases. This CDR3 is 13 amino acids long. From germline, CDR1 is SGHDT and CDR2 YYEEEE. The V and J ends lost 0 bases and 4 bases respectively, with 8 bases between them.

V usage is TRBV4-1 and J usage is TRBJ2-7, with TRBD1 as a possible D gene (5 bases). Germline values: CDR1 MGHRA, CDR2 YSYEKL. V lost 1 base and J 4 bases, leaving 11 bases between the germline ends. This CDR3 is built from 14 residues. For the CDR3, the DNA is TGCGCCAGCAGCCAAGTTCCCAGGGCGTACGAGCAGTACTTC. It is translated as CASSQVPRAYEQYF.

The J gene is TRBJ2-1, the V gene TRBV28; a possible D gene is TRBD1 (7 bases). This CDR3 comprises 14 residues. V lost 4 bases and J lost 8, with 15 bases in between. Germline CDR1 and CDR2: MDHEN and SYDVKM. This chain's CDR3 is CASSYDREEDEQFF. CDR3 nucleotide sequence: TGTGCCAGCAGTTATGACAGGGAGGAGGATGAGCAGTTCTTC.

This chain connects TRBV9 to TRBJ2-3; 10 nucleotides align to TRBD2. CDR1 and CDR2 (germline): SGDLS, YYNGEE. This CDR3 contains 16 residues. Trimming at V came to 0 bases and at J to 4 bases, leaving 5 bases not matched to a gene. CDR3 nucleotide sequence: TGTGCCAGCAGCGTAGAGTCTAGCGGGAGTGCAGATACGCAGTATTTT. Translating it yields CASSVESSGSADTQYF. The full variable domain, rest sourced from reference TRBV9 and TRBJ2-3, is DSGVTQTPKHLITATGQRVTLRCSPRSGDLSVYWYQQSLDQGLQFLIQYYNGEERAKGNILERFSAQQFPDLHSELNLSSLELGDSALYFCASSVESSGSADTQYFGPGTRLTVL.

CDR3 in DNA: TGCGCCAGCAGCTTGGCCGAAGGGCTGAGAAACACCATATATTTT. Amino acids: CASSLAEGLRNTIYF. The genes are TRBV5-1 and TRBJ1-3; D not resolved. Germline V lookup: CDR1 SGHRS, CDR2 YFSETQ. CDR3 length: 15 amino acids. V was trimmed by 0 bases and J by 5 bases, leaving 12 bases between them.

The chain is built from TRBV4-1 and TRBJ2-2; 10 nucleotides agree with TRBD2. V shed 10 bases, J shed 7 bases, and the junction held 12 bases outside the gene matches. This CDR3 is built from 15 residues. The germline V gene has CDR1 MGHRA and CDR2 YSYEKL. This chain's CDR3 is CATGGSGGAGGELFF. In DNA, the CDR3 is TGCGCCACCGGGGGAAGCGGGGGGGCCGGCGGGGAGCTGTTTTTT.

CDR3 DNA sequence: TGTGCCAGCAGCTGCAAACAGGGCGAGAACACTGAAGCTTTCTTT. This codes for CASSCKQGENTEAFF. V usage is TRBV5-4 and J usage is TRBJ1-1; D perhaps matches TRBD1 (6 bases). From germline, CDR1 is SGHNT and CDR2 YYREEE (reference sequence). V lost 3 bases and J 1 base, leaving 13 bases between the germline ends. There are 15 residues in the CDR3.

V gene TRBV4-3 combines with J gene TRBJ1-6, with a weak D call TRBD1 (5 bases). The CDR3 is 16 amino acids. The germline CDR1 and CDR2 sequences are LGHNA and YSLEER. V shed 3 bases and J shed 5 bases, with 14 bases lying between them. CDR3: CASSHVTGADNSPLHF. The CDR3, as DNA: TGCGCCAGCAGCCACGTGACCGGGGCAGATAATTCACCCCTCCACTTT.

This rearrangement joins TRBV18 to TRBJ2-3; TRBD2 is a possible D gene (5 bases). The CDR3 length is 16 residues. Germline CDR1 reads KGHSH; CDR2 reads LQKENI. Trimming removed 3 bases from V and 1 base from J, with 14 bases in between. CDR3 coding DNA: TGTGCCAGCTCACCGAGGGAAGGTAGAGGCACAGATACGCAGTATTTT. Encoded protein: CASSPREGRGTDTQYF.

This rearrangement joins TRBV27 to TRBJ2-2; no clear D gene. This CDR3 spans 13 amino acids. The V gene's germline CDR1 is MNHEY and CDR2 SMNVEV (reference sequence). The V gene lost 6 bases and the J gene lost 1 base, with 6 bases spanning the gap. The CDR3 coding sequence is TGTGCCAGCAGCGCAGGGAACACCGGGGAGCTGTTTTTT. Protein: CASSAGNTGELFF.

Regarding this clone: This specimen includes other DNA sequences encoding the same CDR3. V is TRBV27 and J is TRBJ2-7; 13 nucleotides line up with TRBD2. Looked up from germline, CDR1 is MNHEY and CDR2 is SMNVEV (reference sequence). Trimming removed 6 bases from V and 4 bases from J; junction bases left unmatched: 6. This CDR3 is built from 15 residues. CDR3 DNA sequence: TGTGCCAGCAGCCCCCGGACTAGCGGGAGTTACGAGCAGTACTTC. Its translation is CASSPRTSGSYEQYF.

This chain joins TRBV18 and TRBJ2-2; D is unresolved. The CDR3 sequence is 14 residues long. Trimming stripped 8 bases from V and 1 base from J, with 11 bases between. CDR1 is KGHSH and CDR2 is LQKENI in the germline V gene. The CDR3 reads CASLRTENTGELFF. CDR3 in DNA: TGTGCCAGCCTAAGGACGGAGAACACCGGGGAGCTGTTTTTT.

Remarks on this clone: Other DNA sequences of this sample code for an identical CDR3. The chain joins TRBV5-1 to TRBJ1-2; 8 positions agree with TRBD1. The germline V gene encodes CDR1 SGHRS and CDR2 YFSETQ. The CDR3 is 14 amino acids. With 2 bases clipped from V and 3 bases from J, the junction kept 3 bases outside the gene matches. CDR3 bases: TGCGCCAGCAGCTTAGGGACAGGAGACTATGGCTACACCTTC. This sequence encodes CASSLGTGDYGYTF.

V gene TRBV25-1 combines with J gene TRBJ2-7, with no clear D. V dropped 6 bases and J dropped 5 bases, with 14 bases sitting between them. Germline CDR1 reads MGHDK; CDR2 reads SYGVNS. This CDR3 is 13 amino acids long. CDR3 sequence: CASSLGAVDEQYF. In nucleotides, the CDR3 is TGTGCCAGCAGCCTAGGAGCCGTCGACGAGCAGTACTTC.